A selection of T cell receptor beta chains follows, all from one sample in a study of shared clonotypes between healthy human individuals. Profiled with immunoSEQ multiplex PCR; TCRdb holds only in-frame clones, not every one. The data contain about 2 million clones, about 94% of them seen just once; the ten biggest clones take up about 1.1%. The material sequenced was naive CD8+ T cells sorted from blood. These receptors were obtained from a man aged 18 to 30 in good health. CDR3s include the opening cysteine and the closing phenylalanine or tryptophan. A D gene is named only where the DNA matches it firmly. A clone size is listed for some rows: how often the clone was seen (once, few, many), or a class if it is expanded.

J	D	V	size	CDR3	DNA
TRBJ2-4	.	TRBV6-5	.	CAPHGLAKNIQYF	TGTGCCCCTCACGGTTTAGCCAAAAACATTCAGTACTTC
TRBJ2-2	TRBD2	TRBV4-1	.	CASSQLLAVTGELFF	TGCGCCAGCAGCCAACTACTAGCGGTCACCGGGGAGCTGTTTTTT
TRBJ1-1	.	TRBV28	.	CASSLRVWRGAEGRAEAFF	TGTGCCAGCAGTTTGAGAGTTTGGAGGGGGGCTGAAGGCCGGGCTGAAGCTTTCTTT
TRBJ1-6	.	TRBV27	.	CASTAPTVFNSPLHF	TGTGCCAGCACTGCCCCAACAGTGTTCAATTCACCCCTCCACTTT
TRBJ2-7	.	TRBV20-1	.	CSASTGDEQYF	TGCAGTGCTAGTACCGGGGACGAGCAGTACTTC
TRBJ2-7	.	TRBV5-1	once	CASSLGRFYEQYF	TGCGCCAGCAGCTTGGGTAGATTCTACGAGCAGTACTTC
TRBJ1-2	.	TRBV4-2	.	CASSQEVDGLAYGYTF	TGTGCCAGCAGCCAAGAGGTCGACGGTCTTGCGTATGGCTACACCTTC
TRBJ1-5	TRBD1	TRBV4-3	few	CASSSGTAPIEPQHF	TGCGCCAGCAGTTCCGGGACAGCACCTATCGAGCCCCAGCATTTT
TRBJ2-3	TRBD2	TRBV7-2	.	CASSFGLAGDTQYF	TGTGCCAGCAGTTTCGGACTAGCGGGAGATACGCAGTATTTT
TRBJ1-1	.	TRBV6-5	many	CASSYGGNTEAFF	TGTGCCAGCAGTTACGGGGGGAACACTGAAGCTTTCTTT
TRBJ2-7	TRBD1	TRBV9	.	CASSAGQGISYEQYF	TGTGCCAGCAGCGCTGGACAGGGAATTTCCTACGAGCAGTACTTC
TRBJ2-1	.	TRBV6-4	.	CASSDSGLRDEQFF	TGTGCCAGCAGTGACTCAGGGTTGAGAGATGAGCAGTTCTTC
TRBJ1-1	TRBD1	TRBV2	.	CASSHSQDRGNTEAFF	TGTGCCAGCAGTCATTCCCAGGACAGGGGCAACACTGAAGCTTTCTTT
TRBJ1-4	.	TRBV11-2	.	CASSLGGGAEKLFF	TGTGCCAGCAGCTTAGGGGGAGGGGCCGAAAAACTGTTTTTT
TRBJ2-7	.	TRBV5-4	few	CASSFSVNYEQYF	TGTGCCAGCAGCTTTTCAGTCAACTACGAGCAGTACTTC
TRBJ2-1	.	TRBV2	.	CASSEVEAGEAYNEQFF	TGTGCCAGCAGTGAAGTGGAGGCAGGGGAGGCCTACAATGAGCAGTTCTTC
TRBJ2-5	TRBD2	TRBV4-3	.	CASSQSGGGQETQYF	TGCGCCAGCAGCCAAAGCGGGGGAGGCCAAGAGACCCAGTACTTC
TRBJ1-2	TRBD1	TRBV6-5	.	CASSYEDRGFYGYTF	TGTGCCAGCAGTTACGAGGACAGGGGATTCTATGGCTACACCTTC
TRBJ1-1	.	TRBV7-9	.	CASSPEPLNTEAFF	TGTGCCAGCAGCCCCGAACCCTTGAACACTGAAGCTTTCTTT
TRBJ1-1	.	TRBV27	.	CASSLRSSNTEAFF	TGTGCCAGCAGTTTACGGTCCTCGAACACTGAAGCTTTCTTT
TRBJ2-5	.	TRBV9	once	CASSVGWGLQTQYF	TGTGCCAGCAGCGTAGGTTGGGGTCTCCAGACCCAGTACTTC
TRBJ2-3	TRBD2	TRBV5-1	.	CASSFATSGEGTDTQYF	TGCGCCAGCAGCTTTGCGACTAGCGGGGAGGGCACAGATACGCAGTATTTT
TRBJ1-1	.	TRBV6-1	once	CASSEMAGELNTEAFF	TGTGCCAGCAGTGAAATGGCAGGGGAATTGAACACTGAAGCTTTCTTT
TRBJ2-7	TRBD1	TRBV6-1	.	CASRGQVSYEQYF	TGTGCCAGCAGGGGACAGGTCTCCTACGAGCAGTACTTC
TRBJ1-3	.	TRBV10-3	.	CAAGARDSGNTIYF	TGTGCCGCCGGGGCTCGGGACTCTGGAAACACCATATATTTT
TRBJ2-5	.	TRBV21-1	once	CASSAGTVQETQYF	TGTGCCAGCAGCGCGGGGACAGTCCAAGAGACCCAGTACTTC
TRBJ2-5	TRBD2	TRBV10-1	.	CASSEGAGETQYF	TGCGCCAGCAGTGAAGGAGCGGGGGAGACCCAGTACTTC
TRBJ2-1	TRBD2	TRBV4-1	once	CASSHLGLAGTEQFF	TGCGCCAGCAGCCACCTTGGCTTAGCGGGGACAGAGCAGTTCTTC
TRBJ1-2	.	TRBV4-2	.	CASSQGGYYGYTF	TGTGCCAGCAGCCAAGGGGGGTACTATGGCTACACCTTC
TRBJ2-7	.	TRBV16	.	CASSQEKGLAHYEQYF	TGTGCCAGCAGCCAGGAAAAGGGGCTAGCGCACTACGAGCAGTACTTC
TRBJ2-3	.	TRBV10-1	.	CASSDRDPQLDTQYF	TGCGCCAGCAGCGACCGGGACCCACAACTAGATACGCAGTATTTT
TRBJ1-2	.	TRBV6-1	once	CASIPRGAVRYGYTF	TGTGCCAGCATACCTCGGGGCGCGGTAAGATATGGCTACACCTTC
TRBJ2-7	.	TRBV11-2	.	CASSLDLSEQYF	TGTGCCAGCAGCTTAGATCTCTCCGAGCAGTACTTC
TRBJ1-1	.	TRBV6-1	.	CASHLTENTEAFF	TGTGCCAGCCATTTGACAGAGAACACTGAAGCTTTCTTT
TRBJ1-6	.	TRBV9	.	CASSPKWGGVNSPLHF	TGTGCCAGCAGCCCCAAGTGGGGGGGAGTAAATTCACCCCTCCACTTT
TRBJ1-1	.	TRBV6-1	.	CASRAGSNTEAFF	TGTGCCAGCAGGGCGGGGTCGAACACTGAAGCTTTCTTT
TRBJ1-1	.	TRBV19	.	CASSLGVNTEAFF	TGTGCCAGTAGTTTGGGAGTGAACACTGAAGCTTTCTTT
TRBJ1-2	.	TRBV2	.	CASSEGGYGYGYTF	TGTGCCAGCAGTGAAGGAGGGTATGGCTATGGCTACACCTTC
TRBJ2-7	.	TRBV2	.	CASSVVSGLYEQYF	TGTGCCAGCAGTGTTGTCTCTGGTCTCTACGAGCAGTACTTC
TRBJ2-5	.	TRBV27	.	CASSLSVGGWETQYF	TGTGCCAGCAGTTTATCGGTGGGGGGCTGGGAGACCCAGTACTTC
TRBJ2-7	TRBD1	TRBV27	.	CASSYSVGTGLAYEQYF	TGTGCCAGCAGTTACTCGGTTGGGACAGGGCTTGCCTACGAGCAGTACTTC
TRBJ2-7	TRBD1	TRBV5-6	few	CASSIGTAEQYF	TGTGCCAGCAGCATAGGGACAGCCGAGCAGTACTTC
TRBJ2-3	.	TRBV7-9	.	CASSLERGDTQYF	TGTGCCAGCAGCTTAGAAAGGGGAGATACGCAGTATTTT
TRBJ2-2	.	TRBV7-6	once	CASRGAASNTGELFF	TGTGCCAGCAGGGGGGCTGCCTCGAACACCGGGGAGCTGTTTTTT
TRBJ1-5	.	TRBV4-1	.	CASSQDREEPQHF	TGCGCCAGCAGCCAAGACAGAGAGGAGCCCCAGCATTTT
TRBJ2-7	.	TRBV4-1	.	CASSQVATTYEQYF	TGCGCCAGCAGCCAAGTCGCCACTACCTACGAGCAGTACTTC
TRBJ2-3	TRBD2	TRBV9	.	CASTSSAGADTQYF	TGTGCCAGCACTAGTTCAGCGGGGGCAGATACGCAGTATTTT
TRBJ2-2	.	TRBV5-6	.	CASSLGRPINTGELFF	TGTGCCAGCAGCTTGGGCCGCCCAATAAACACCGGGGAGCTGTTTTTT
TRBJ2-7	TRBD2	TRBV7-8	once	CASSLGLAIYEQYF	TGTGCCAGCAGCTTAGGACTAGCGATTTACGAGCAGTACTTC
TRBJ1-1	.	TRBV27	.	CASSPDMDLAQNTEAFF	TGTGCCAGCAGTCCAGATATGGACCTGGCACAGAACACTGAAGCTTTCTTT
TRBJ2-1	.	TRBV6-5	.	CASSFSGSREFF	TGTGCCAGCAGTTTTTCGGGCTCCCGGGAGTTCTTC
TRBJ2-7	TRBD1	TRBV6-6	.	CASRGTGSYEQYF	TGTGCCAGCAGGGGGACAGGCTCCTACGAGCAGTACTTC
TRBJ1-1	.	TRBV29-1	once	CSAFGGVETEAFF	TGCAGCGCTTTTGGGGGCGTTGAAACTGAAGCTTTCTTT
TRBJ1-2	.	TRBV4-1	once	CASSQVRAGPNYGYTF	TGCGCCAGCAGCCAAGTAAGGGCAGGGCCCAACTATGGCTACACCTTC
TRBJ2-7	.	TRBV6-1	.	CASSEGHSYEQYF	TGTGCCAGCAGTGAAGGACATTCCTACGAGCAGTACTTC
TRBJ1-3	.	TRBV9	.	CASSVDRGAGNTIYF	TGTGCCAGCAGCGTAGATCGGGGGGCCGGAAACACCATATATTTT
TRBJ2-7	.	TRBV19	.	CASSEGLGSYEQYF	TGTGCCAGTAGTGAGGGCCTAGGGTCCTACGAGCAGTACTTC
TRBJ2-5	.	TRBV9	.	CASSAGGTIQETQYF	TGTGCCAGCAGCGCTGGGGGGACAATACAAGAGACCCAGTACTTC
TRBJ2-2	.	TRBV15	.	CATSRERYTAGELFF	TGTGCCACCAGCAGGGAAAGGTATACGGCCGGGGAGCTGTTTTTT
TRBJ2-7	.	TRBV14	.	CASSRDYEQYF	TGTGCCAGCAGCCGAGATTACGAGCAGTACTTC